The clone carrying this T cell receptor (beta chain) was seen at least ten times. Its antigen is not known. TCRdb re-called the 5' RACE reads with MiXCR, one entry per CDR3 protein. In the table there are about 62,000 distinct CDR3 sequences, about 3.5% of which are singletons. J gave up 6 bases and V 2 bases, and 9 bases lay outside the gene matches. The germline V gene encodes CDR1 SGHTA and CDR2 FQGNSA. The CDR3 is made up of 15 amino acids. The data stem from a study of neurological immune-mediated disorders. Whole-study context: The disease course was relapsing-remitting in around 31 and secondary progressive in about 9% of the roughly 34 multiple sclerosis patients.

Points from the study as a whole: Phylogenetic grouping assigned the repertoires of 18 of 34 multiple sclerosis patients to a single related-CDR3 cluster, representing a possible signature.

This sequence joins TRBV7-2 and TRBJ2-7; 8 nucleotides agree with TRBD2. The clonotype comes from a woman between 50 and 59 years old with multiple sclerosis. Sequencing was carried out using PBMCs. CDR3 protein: CASSLWAPGGGEQYF. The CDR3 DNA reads TGTGCCAGCAGCTTATGGGCGCCGGGGGGGGGCGAGCAGTACTTC.